The clone carrying this T cell receptor beta chain was counted between two and nine times. Its specificity is unknown. Since all of the isolated RNA was reverse transcribed, expressed TCRB transcripts were what got sequenced. Repertoires were generated with immunoSEQ multiplex PCR, while TCRdb's copy carries only in-frame clones and drops some. The data show some 360,000 clones, about 10% seen once. The CDR3 contains 13 residues. Germline V gene lookup returns CDR1 MNHNY and CDR2 SVGAGI (reference sequence). The ends lost 7 bases at V and 5 bases at J; junction bases unmatched: 7. The record originates from a study of beta chain features in type 1 diabetes. Whole-study results and caveats: Moderate but significant shortening of TCRB CDR3s was recorded in all four CD4+ subsets from Type 1 diabetes patients. The study left unresolved whether HLA type influences TCRB rearrangement. A PCR bias possibly favoring shorter templates would apply equally to patients and controls.

The source material was central memory CD4+ T cells from blood. V gene TRBV6-6 combines with J gene TRBJ2-5, with TRBD2 matching 7 bases. This receptor was identified in a young man with type 1 diabetes. CDR3 in amino acids: CASISSGGETQYF. CDR3 nucleotide sequence: TGTGCCAGCATCTCTAGCGGAGGGGAGACCCAGTACTTC.